The clone carrying this T cell receptor beta chain was found many times. The CDR3 loop spans 13 amino acids. Trimming removed 4 bases from V and 7 bases from J, with 14 bases in between. CDR1 is SGHTA, CDR2 FQGNSA, per germline. This sample is drawn from a study of human T cells and chemical hapten exposure. Study overall: The study traced per-sample TCR yield variation mainly to small differences in pooled library volumes.

TCRdb used MiXCR to reprocess the RACE reads, holding one entry per CDR3 protein. The table records about 360,000 distinct CDR3 sequences, more than 4.5% of them present only once. The time point denotes: patch test 1, 2 weeks after DPC sensitization. The treatment was: therapeutic diphenylcyclopropenone sensitization with weekly scalp DPC. The J gene is TRBJ2-7, the V gene TRBV7-2; D perhaps matches TRBD1 (6 bases). The receptor's source is a woman aged 50 to 60 with alopecia areata. Some clones in this sample may be carry-over from other donors' samples. This specimen consisted of whole blood, obtained in connection with sensitization to the hapten diphenylcyclopropenone (DPC). The CDR3: CASSSLGTLEQYF. Written as DNA, the CDR3 is TGTGCCAGCAGCTCACTCGGGACACTTGAGCAGTACTTC.